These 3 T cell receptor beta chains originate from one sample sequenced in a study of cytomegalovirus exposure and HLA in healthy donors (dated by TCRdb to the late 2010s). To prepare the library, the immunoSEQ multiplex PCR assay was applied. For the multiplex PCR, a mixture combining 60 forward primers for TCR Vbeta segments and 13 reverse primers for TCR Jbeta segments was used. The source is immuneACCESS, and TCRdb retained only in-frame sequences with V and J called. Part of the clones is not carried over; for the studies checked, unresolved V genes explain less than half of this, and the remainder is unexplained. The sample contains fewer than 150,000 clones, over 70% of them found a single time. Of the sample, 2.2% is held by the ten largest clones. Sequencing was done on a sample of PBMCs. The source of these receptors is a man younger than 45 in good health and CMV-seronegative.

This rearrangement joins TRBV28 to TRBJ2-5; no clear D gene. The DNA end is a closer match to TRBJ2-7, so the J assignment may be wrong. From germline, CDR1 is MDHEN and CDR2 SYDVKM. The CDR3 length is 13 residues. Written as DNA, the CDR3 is TGTGCCAGCCATTTATCAAACGACTACGAGCAGTACTTC. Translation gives CASHLSNDYEQYF.

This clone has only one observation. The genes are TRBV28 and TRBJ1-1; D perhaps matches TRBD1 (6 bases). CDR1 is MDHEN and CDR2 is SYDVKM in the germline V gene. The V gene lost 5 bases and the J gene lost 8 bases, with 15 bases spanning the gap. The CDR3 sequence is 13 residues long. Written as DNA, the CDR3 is TGTGCCAGCAGTCCCGAGGCGGGGGGCGAAGCTTTCTTT. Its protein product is CASSPEAGGEAFF.

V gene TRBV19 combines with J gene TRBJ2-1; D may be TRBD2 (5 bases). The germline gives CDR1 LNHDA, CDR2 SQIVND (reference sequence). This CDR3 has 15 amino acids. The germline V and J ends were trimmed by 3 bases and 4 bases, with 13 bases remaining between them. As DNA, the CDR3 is TGTGCCAGTAGTATCGCGGACTTTTCATACAATGAGCAGTTCTTC. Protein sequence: CASSIADFSYNEQFF.